The rows below give T cell receptor beta chains drawn from one sample of a study of T-cell memory formation after mild COVID-19. One entry per CDR3 protein, called by TCRdb with MiXCR from the 5' RACE reads. The sample contains fewer than 150,000 distinct CDR3 sequences, 22% of which appear only once. The source material was PBMCs or a T cell subset sorted from them (not recorded which). These receptors originate from a man younger than 30 who had mild COVID-19 (a few samples of this study predate the infection). Cell type and time point are not known. Both conserved end residues are part of each CDR3. A D gene is named only where the DNA matches it firmly. Expanded clones get a size class; other rows say once, few or many, or leave the size out.

>TRBV10-2|NA|NA|TRBJ2-1
CASTEGSSYNEQFF
TGCGCCAGCACGGAGGGGAGCTCCTACAATGAGCAGTTCTTC
>TRBV6-4|NA|many|TRBJ2-3
CASSLASGTDTQYF
TGTGCCAGCAGTCTAGCTTCAGGAACAGATACGCAGTATTTT
>TRBV4-2|NA|many|TRBJ2-1
CASSQDMGEGNEQFF
TGTGCCAGCAGCCAAGATATGGGGGAAGGCAATGAGCAGTTCTTC
>TRBV15|NA|NA|TRBJ2-7
CATSRDGDEQYF
TGTGCCACCAGCAGAGACGGTGACGAGCAGTACTTC
>TRBV7-8|NA|few|TRBJ2-7
CASSDTPSYEQYF
TGTGCCAGCAGCGATACACCCTCCTACGAGCAGTACTTC
>TRBV4-3|NA|NA|TRBJ1-4
CASRDSSEKLFF
TGCGCCAGCAGGGACAGTTCTGAAAAACTGTTTTTT
>TRBV6-5|TRBD2|many|TRBJ2-5
CASSPITSVEETQYF
TGTGCCAGCAGTCCTATCACTAGCGTAGAAGAGACCCAGTACTTC
>TRBV5-1|NA|many|TRBJ1-2
CASSFYPPTGTSTNYGYTF
TGCGCCAGCAGCTTCTACCCACCCACCGGGACATCGACTAACTATGGCTACACCTTC
>TRBV28|NA|few|TRBJ2-2
CASSLYRGGTGELFF
TGTGCCAGCAGTTTATACAGGGGGGGCACCGGGGAGCTGTTTTTT
>TRBV7-9|NA|NA|TRBJ1-1
CASSPAGVEAFF
TGTGCCAGCAGTCCCGCAGGGGTTGAAGCTTTCTTT
>TRBV28|TRBD2|NA|TRBJ2-1
CASSISGESYNEQFF
TGTGCCAGCAGCATCAGCGGGGAATCCTACAATGAGCAGTTCTTC
>TRBV5-1|NA|NA|TRBJ2-5
CASSLVGRSRVETQYF
TGCGCCAGCAGCTTGGTTGGTAGAAGCAGAGTAGAGACCCAGTACTTC
>TRBV7-2|TRBD2|few|TRBJ2-1
CASSLAATSPFF
TGTGCCAGCAGCTTAGCGGCGACTAGCCCCTTCTTC
>TRBV7-9|TRBD1|few|TRBJ2-3
CASSGGTGETDTQYF
TGTGCCAGCAGCGGAGGGACAGGGGAAACAGATACGCAGTATTTT
>TRBV7-8|NA|NA|TRBJ2-1
CASSLAFVGGRPYNEQFF
TGTGCCAGCAGCTTAGCTTTTGTAGGGGGTAGGCCCTACAATGAGCAGTTCTTC